This is a list of T cell receptor beta chains from one sample in a study of cytomegalovirus exposure and HLA in healthy donors. TCRdb's table, derived via immunoSEQ multiplex PCR, lists solely in-frame clones and lacks some. The sample carries 100,000 to 150,000 clones, around three quarters recorded once. Sequencing was done on a sample of PBMCs. These TCRs come from a man in his forties in good health and CMV-seronegative. Both conserved end residues are part of each CDR3. A D gene is named only where the DNA matches it firmly. Rows may omit the clone size; those that give it use once, few, many or a size class.

d_call	v_call	j_call	clone_size	cdr3_aa	cdr3_nt
-	TRBV5-5	TRBJ2-2	-	CASSYGRGGTGELFF	TGTGCCAGCAGCTATGGAAGGGGTGGCACCGGGGAGCTGTTTTTT
-	TRBV5-6	TRBJ2-3	-	CASSLGAGARGDTQYF	TGTGCCAGCAGCTTGGGTGCAGGGGCGAGAGGAGATACGCAGTATTTT
-	TRBV5-1	TRBJ1-5	-	CASSLDGSNQPQHF	TGCGCCAGCAGCCTGGACGGTAGCAATCAGCCCCAGCATTTT
-	TRBV5-4	TRBJ1-2	-	CASSLTGTPGYTF	TGTGCCAGCAGCTTAACCGGGACACCCGGCTACACCTTC
TRBD1	TRBV28	TRBJ2-7	once	CASSSPGQGGEQYF	TGTGCCAGCAGCTCACCGGGACAGGGTGGCGAGCAGTACTTC
TRBD1	TRBV5-1	TRBJ2-7	once	CASSPGQGSYEQYF	TGCGCCAGCAGCCCGGGACAGGGATCCTACGAGCAGTACTTC
TRBD1	TRBV13	TRBJ1-3	-	CASSTRQGESGNTIYF	TGTGCCAGCAGCACAAGACAGGGGGAAAGTGGAAACACCATATATTTT
TRBD1	TRBV28	TRBJ1-5	-	CASSPRDREGQPQHF	TGTGCCAGCAGTCCCCGGGACAGGGAGGGACAGCCCCAGCATTTT
TRBD1	TRBV6-1	TRBJ1-6	-	CASSGRQGYSPLHF	TGTGCCAGCAGTGGACGACAGGGCTATTCACCCCTCCACTTT
-	TRBV2	TRBJ2-7	-	CASNRVLSAGQYF	TGTGCCAGCAACAGGGTTCTATCTGCCGGGCAGTACTTC
-	TRBV7-2	TRBJ2-7	-	CASSLVSASYEQYF	TGTGCCAGCAGCTTAGTTAGTGCGAGCTACGAGCAGTACTTC
-	TRBV29-1	TRBJ1-1	-	CSVALIQGAEAFF	TGCAGCGTTGCTCTAATTCAGGGTGCTGAAGCTTTCTTT
TRBD1	TRBV18	TRBJ1-5	-	CASSATGPNGHQPQHF	TGTGCCAGCTCAGCGACAGGGCCTAATGGCCATCAGCCCCAGCATTTT
TRBD1	TRBV7-3	TRBJ2-1	-	CASSLGTGENEQFF	TGTGCCAGCAGCTTAGGGACAGGGGAGAATGAGCAGTTCTTC
TRBD1	TRBV7-9	TRBJ1-4	-	CASSVFGTGLGKLFF	TGTGCCAGCAGCGTCTTCGGGACAGGGTTAGGAAAACTGTTTTTT
TRBD2	TRBV7-2	TRBJ2-5	few	CASSRTSGGQETQYF	TGTGCCAGCAGCCGGACTAGCGGGGGCCAAGAGACCCAGTACTTC
-	TRBV9	TRBJ1-4	-	CASSVGLGGGEKLFF	TGTGCCAGCAGCGTAGGGCTCGGGGGTGGTGAAAAACTGTTTTTT
-	TRBV21-1	TRBJ2-3	few	CASSRYSGGAADTQYF	TGTGCCAGCAGCAGATATAGCGGGGGGGCAGCTGATACGCAGTATTTT
TRBD2	TRBV6-4	TRBJ2-3	once	CASITSGAYTDTQYF	TGTGCCAGCATTACTAGCGGGGCTTACACAGATACGCAGTATTTT
TRBD1	TRBV7-9	TRBJ1-4	-	CASSHRDRGSEKLFF	TGTGCCAGCAGCCACCGGGACAGGGGATCGGAAAAACTGTTTTTT
TRBD1	TRBV5-6	TRBJ1-3	once	CASSSDRAGNTIYF	TGTGCCAGCAGCTCTGACAGGGCTGGAAACACCATATATTTT
-	TRBV7-2	TRBJ1-3	few	CASSLSQSSGNTIYF	TGTGCCAGCAGCTTATCACAGAGCTCTGGAAACACCATATATTTT
TRBD1	TRBV5-1	TRBJ2-2	-	CASTLTPRQGTGELFF	TGCGCCAGCACCCTTACCCCTCGACAGGGCACCGGGGAGCTGTTTTTT
-	TRBV5-1	TRBJ2-6	-	CASTNANVLTF	TGCGCCAGCACCAATGCCAACGTCCTGACTTTC
-	TRBV7-9	TRBJ1-4	-	CASSSTQGDVEKLFF	TGTGCCAGCAGCTCGACACAGGGCGATGTTGAAAAACTGTTTTTT
TRBD1	TRBV7-9	TRBJ1-2	-	CASSPPLGLTGSNGYTF	TGTGCCAGCAGCCCCCCGTTAGGATTGACAGGGAGTAATGGCTACACCTTC
TRBD1	TRBV7-9	TRBJ1-6	-	CASSLDPGGGSPLHF	TGTGCCAGCAGCTTAGATCCAGGGGGCGGTTCACCCCTCCACTTT
-	TRBV19	TRBJ1-1	-	CASSSNRWNTEAFF	TGTGCCAGTAGTAGCAATAGATGGAACACTGAAGCTTTCTTT